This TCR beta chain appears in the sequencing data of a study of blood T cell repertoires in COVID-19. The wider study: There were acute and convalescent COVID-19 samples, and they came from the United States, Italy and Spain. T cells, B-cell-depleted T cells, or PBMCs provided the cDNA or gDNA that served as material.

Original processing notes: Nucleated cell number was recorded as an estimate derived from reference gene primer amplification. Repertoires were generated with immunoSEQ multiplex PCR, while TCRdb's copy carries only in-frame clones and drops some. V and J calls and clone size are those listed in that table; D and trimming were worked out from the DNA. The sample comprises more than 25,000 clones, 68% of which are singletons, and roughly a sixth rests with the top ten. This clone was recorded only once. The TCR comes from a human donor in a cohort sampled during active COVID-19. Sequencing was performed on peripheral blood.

The CDR3 nucleotides are TGTGCCAGCAGCGTAGCTCAGGGGGAAGATACGCAGTATTTT. It encodes CASSVAQGEDTQYF. The rearrangement uses TRBV9 and TRBJ2-3; 7 nucleotides line up with TRBD1. Trimming cost V 0 bases and J 5 bases; bases outside gene matches: 3. The CDR3 has 14 residues. The germline V gene has CDR1 SGDLS and CDR2 YYNGEE.